Below are 16 T cell receptor beta chains sequenced from a single sample in a study of OX40 agonist ivuxolimab in advanced cancers. Assay used: immunoSEQ multiplex PCR; TCRdb lists only in-frame clones, some missing. The sample lists about 81,000 clones; around four fifths were seen once. Specimen: CD4+ or CD8+ T cells sorted from blood, collected in a trial of the OX40 agonist ivuxolimab. These receptors were collected from an adult with an advanced solid tumor such as melanoma, head and neck, liver or kidney cancer.

The chain employs TRBV18 and TRBJ2-2; D unclear. The CDR3 has 12 residues. V lost 8 bases, J lost 0 bases, and 4 bases lay in between. Looked up from germline, CDR1 is KGHSH and CDR2 is LQKENI. CDR3 nucleotide sequence: TGTGCCAGCAGTACGAACACCGGGGAGCTGTTTTTT. This sequence encodes CASSTNTGELFF.

The V gene is TRBV28, the J gene TRBJ2-1, with D possibly TRBD2 on 6 matching bases. V gave up 0 bases and J gave up 9 bases, with 15 bases separating them. The CDR3 has 15 residues. Per the germline V gene, CDR1 is MDHEN and CDR2 is SYDVKM. CDR3 protein: CASSLWRRSGGEQFF. CDR3 nucleotides: TGTGCCAGCAGTTTATGGAGAAGGTCCGGGGGTGAGCAGTTCTTC. The variable domain in full, completed from reference TRBV28 and TRBJ2-1, reads DVKVTQSSRYLVKRTGEKVFLECVQDMDHENMFWYRQDPGLGLRLIYFSYDVKMKEKGDIPEGYSVSREKKERFSLILESASTNQTSMYLCASSLWRRSGGEQFFGPGTRLTVL.

This chain joins TRBV5-1 and TRBJ2-2; TRBD2 matches at 9 bases. The CDR3 contains 19 residues. CDR1 SGHRS and CDR2 YFSETQ come from the germline V gene. Trimming removed 4 bases from V and 7 bases from J; junction bases left unmatched: 20. The DNA of the CDR3 is TGCGCCAGCAGCCTGGCCCCCCGCGGAGCGGGAGGAAAGGGCGGGGAGCTGTTTTTT. Translation: CASSLAPRGAGGKGGELFF.

This chain uses TRBV18 with TRBJ1-6; D is ambiguous. V was shortened by 2 bases and J by 7 bases, with 15 bases between the two germline ends. CDR3 size: 16 residues. The germline V gene has CDR1 KGHSH and CDR2 LQKENI. The CDR3 coding sequence is TGTGCCAGCTCACCAACCGAGGGATCTCGGAATTCACCCCTCCACTTT. It codes for CASSPTEGSRNSPLHF.

The chain links TRBV7-8 to TRBJ1-1, with 7 bases matching TRBD1. V lost 5 bases to trimming and J lost 4 bases; unmatched junction nucleotides: 10. This CDR3 region has 15 residues. The germline V gene encodes CDR1 SGHVS and CDR2 FQNEAQ. CDR3 in amino acids: CASSPQTGRGTEAFF. The DNA of the CDR3 is TGTGCCAGCAGCCCCCAGACAGGGCGGGGCACTGAAGCTTTCTTT.

In its sample, this clone was seen a few times. The chain links TRBV5-1 to TRBJ2-6; 11 bases are shared with TRBD2. Germline CDR1 reads SGHRS; CDR2 reads YFSETQ. Unmatched junction bases numbered 11, after V lost 4 bases and J lost 5 bases. This CDR3 contains 18 residues. CDR3 bases: TGCGCCAGCAGCCTTGGGTTAGCGGGAGGGCCCTGGGCCAACGTCCTGACTTTC. Encoded protein: CASSLGLAGGPWANVLTF.

This clone has a handful of counts. The CDR3 is CASSYYGTPNTGELFF. CDR3 in DNA: TGTGCCAGCAGTTACTACGGGACTCCAAACACCGGGGAGCTGTTTTTT. The chain recombines TRBV6-5 with TRBJ2-2; maybe TRBD2 (6 bases). Trimming left V 1 base short and J 2 bases short, with 11 bases between. There are 16 residues in the CDR3. Germline lookup yields CDR1 MNHEY and CDR2 SVGAGI.

DNA of the CDR3: TGTGCCAGCAGCGGACGTATGAACACTGAAGCTTTCTTT. The encoded protein is CASSGRMNTEAFF. This rearrangement joins TRBV6-5 to TRBJ1-1, with D hard to call. Trimming shortened V by 6 bases and J by 0 bases, and 8 bases separated the two germline ends. The CDR3 consists of 13 residues. Germline lookup yields CDR1 MNHEY and CDR2 SVGAGI.

This rearrangement joins TRBV29-1 to TRBJ2-5; 13 bases agree with TRBD2. V lost 7 bases to trimming and J lost 1 base; unmatched junction nucleotides: 9. The CDR3 is 16 amino acids. Germline V gene lookup returns CDR1 SQVTM and CDR2 ANQGSEA. The CDR3 reads CSAARLAGGLQETQYF. CDR3 sequence (DNA): TGCAGCGCTGCGAGACTAGCGGGAGGTCTCCAAGAGACCCAGTACTTC.

The genes are TRBV27 and TRBJ1-1; 8 nucleotides line up with TRBD1. The CDR3 sequence is 14 residues long. CDR1 and CDR2 from the germline V gene are MNHEY and SMNVEV (reference sequence). Trimming removed 2 bases from V and 5 bases from J; junction bases left unmatched: 4. The CDR3 sequence: CASSLNRGRTEAFF. The CDR3 region has the DNA TGTGCCAGCAGTTTAAACAGGGGGAGGACTGAAGCTTTCTTT.

This clone was seen more than once but under ten times. The rearrangement links TRBV27 to TRBJ2-2; unclear D gene. Germline V gene lookup returns CDR1 MNHEY and CDR2 SMNVEV (reference sequence). CDR3 length equals 18 residues. Deletions cut 2 bases from V and 0 bases from J, with 16 bases between. Here the CDR3 DNA reads TGTGCCAGCAGTTTACAACGTCGTGCACGGACGAACACCGGGGAGCTGTTTTTT. This encodes CASSLQRRARTNTGELFF.

The chain joins TRBV9 to TRBJ2-2; TRBD2 matches 11 bases. The CDR3 has 16 residues. CDR1 and CDR2 from the germline V gene are SGDLS and YYNGEE. V lost 1 base and J lost 5; bases outside the gene matches: 4. The CDR3: CASSVTTSGATGELFF. The CDR3 DNA sequence: TGTGCCAGCAGCGTAACGACTAGCGGGGCAACCGGGGAGCTGTTTTTT.

A few counts support this clone. The J gene is TRBJ1-2, the V gene TRBV25-1; perhaps TRBD1 as D (5 bases). The V gene lost 4 bases and the J gene lost 4 bases, with 13 bases spanning the gap. Germline CDR1 MGHDK, CDR2 SYGVNS. CDR3 length: 14 residues. CDR3 residues: CASSAAGFAYGYTF. For the CDR3, the DNA is TGTGCCAGCAGTGCCGCAGGGTTCGCCTATGGCTACACCTTC.

The chain links TRBV4-1 to TRBJ2-2; 11 bases fit TRBD2. The CDR3 runs to 16 residues. Germline CDR1 reads MGHRA; CDR2 reads YSYEKL. The trim removed 6 bases at V and 1 base at J, leaving 4 bases unmatched. Written as DNA, the CDR3 is TGCGCCAGCAGACTAGCGGGGGCTAAGAACACCGGGGAGCTGTTTTTT. As protein: CASRLAGAKNTGELFF.

The chain has TRBV6-6 and TRBJ1-3; D not resolved. CDR3 length: 14 residues. Germline CDR1 and CDR2: MNHNY and SVGAGI (reference sequence). V dropped 7 bases and J dropped 3 bases, with 13 bases sitting between them. The CDR3 reads CASTDRGSGNTIYF. The CDR3 nucleotides read TGTGCCAGCACCGATCGGGGAAGTGGAAACACCATATATTTT.

The V and J genes are TRBV6-9 and TRBJ2-7; D may correspond to TRBD1 or TRBD2 (6 bases each). The CDR3 contains 16 residues. Germline values: CDR1 MNHGY, CDR2 SVAAGI. Trimming stripped 4 bases from V and 1 base from J, with 17 bases between. The CDR3 DNA reads as TGTGCCAGCAGTTCCCCTAGGGGGGCGAGGTCCTACGAGCAGTACGTC. It specifies CASSSPRGARSYEQYV.